This TCR beta chain comes out of a study of T cell repertoires in cytomegalovirus infection. Study at large: Indications came from public TCR beta signatures; they pointed to CMV infection and to a matching HLA type. Study findings and constraints: Dominating the ex vivo response were TCR beta clonotypes that were CMV-specific and HLA-C-restricted. CMV carriers with the relevant HLA were identified by cumulative public TCR beta family frequency.

A remark on this clonotype: The antigen is undetermined.

TCRdb independently ran MiXCR on the reads; one entry per CDR3 protein. There are approximately 500,000 distinct CDR3 sequences in the sample; 26% occur only once, and around 14% lies in the top ten. Germline V gene lookup returns CDR1 MDHEN and CDR2 SYDVKM. This CDR3 contains 12 residues. V lost 5 bases and J 5 bases, leaving 9 bases between the germline ends. The sequenced sample was PBMCs. The TCR was taken from a human donor in good health (CMV status not recorded). Some clones in this sample may be carry-over from other donors' samples. The chain is built from TRBV28 and TRBJ2-5; no firm D call. Here the CDR3 DNA reads TGTGCCAGCAGTCTGTACAAGGAGACCCAGTACTTC. It encodes CASSLYKETQYF.